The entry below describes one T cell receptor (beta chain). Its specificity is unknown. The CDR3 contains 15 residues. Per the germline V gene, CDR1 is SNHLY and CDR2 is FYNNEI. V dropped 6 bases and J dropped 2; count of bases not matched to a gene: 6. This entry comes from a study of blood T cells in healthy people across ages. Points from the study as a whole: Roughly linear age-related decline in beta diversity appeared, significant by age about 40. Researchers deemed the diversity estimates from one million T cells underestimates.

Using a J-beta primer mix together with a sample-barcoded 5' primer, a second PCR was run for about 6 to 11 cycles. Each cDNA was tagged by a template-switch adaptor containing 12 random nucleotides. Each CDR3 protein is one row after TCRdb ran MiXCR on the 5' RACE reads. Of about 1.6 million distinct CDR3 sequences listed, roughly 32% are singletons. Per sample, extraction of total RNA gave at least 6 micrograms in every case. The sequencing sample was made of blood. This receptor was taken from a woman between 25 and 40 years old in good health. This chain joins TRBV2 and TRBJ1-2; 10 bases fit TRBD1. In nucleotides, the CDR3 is TGTGCCAGCAGGGGAGACAGGGGGCCGAACTATGGCTACACCTTC. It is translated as CASRGDRGPNYGYTF.